The 24 T cell receptor beta chains given below trace back to one sample, sequenced in a study of graft-versus-host responses after intestinal transplantation. Repertoires were generated with immunoSEQ multiplex PCR, while TCRdb's copy carries only in-frame clones and drops some. This table has about 47,000 clones, approximately 94% appearing once. The sequences come from PBMCs, collected approximately 360 days after intestinal transplant. All receptors come from a human patient who received an intestinal transplant, so some T cells may come from the graft donor.

The chain links TRBV27 to TRBJ2-3; D is possibly TRBD1 (5 bases). V gave up 2 bases and J gave up 6 bases, with 12 bases separating them. Germline CDR1 reads MNHEY; CDR2 reads SMNVEV (reference sequence). This CDR3 has 14 residues. The CDR3 DNA is TGTGCCAGCAGTTTAATGGACACTCCGGATACGCAGTATTTT. Its translation is CASSLMDTPDTQYF.

A single count supports this clone. The chain carries TRBV2 and TRBJ2-7; D uncertain. Trimming took 3 bases from V and 7 from J, leaving 13 bases between them. The CDR3 runs 13 residues. From germline, CDR1 is SNHLY and CDR2 FYNNEI. Written as DNA, the CDR3 is TGTGCCAGCAGTGAGGAGACCCCACGAGAGCAGTACTTC. Its protein product is CASSEETPREQYF.

The chain employs TRBV7-9 and TRBJ2-5; unclear D gene. The J call is doubtful: the DNA matches TRBJ2-7 better. This CDR3 has 14 amino acids. Germline lookup yields CDR1 SEHNR and CDR2 FQNEAQ (reference sequence). The CDR3: CASSPPLGTYEQYF. In DNA form, the CDR3 reads TGTGCCAGCAGCCCACCCCTAGGGACCTACGAGCAGTACTTC.

V is TRBV7-9 and J is TRBJ2-5; D might be TRBD1 (6 bases). This CDR3 spans 15 amino acids. V gave up 4 bases and J gave up 7 bases, with 19 bases separating them. Germline V gives CDR1 SEHNR, CDR2 FQNEAQ (reference sequence). The CDR3 loop reads CASSYLQGALWTQYF. The DNA of the CDR3 is TGTGCCAGCAGCTACCTACAGGGAGCTCTTTGGACCCAGTACTTC.

V gene TRBV6-1 combines with J gene TRBJ2-7, with 10 bases aligning to TRBD1. Germline CDR1 is MNHNS and CDR2 is SASEGT. The CDR3 contains 14 residues. V was clipped by 6 bases and J by 3 bases; unmatched bases: 5. The CDR3 region is CASRPGQGNYEQYF. The DNA for the CDR3 is TGTGCCAGCAGGCCGGGACAGGGGAACTACGAGCAGTACTTC.

The chain is built from TRBV7-2 and TRBJ2-3; possible D gene TRBD2, 6 bases. The germline CDR1 and CDR2 sequences are SGHTA and FQGNSA. The CDR3 totals 17 residues. Trimming pared 4 bases from V and 8 bases from J, leaving 25 bases between. CDR3 bases: TGTGCCAGCAGCTCACCGCCGGACTACCTAGCACCGGGTACGCAGTATTTT. Translated, it gives CASSSPPDYLAPGTQYF.

This clone has only a few counts. Other DNA sequences in the same sample also yield this CDR3. The chain combines TRBV2 with TRBJ2-5; D remains unclear. Germline lookup yields CDR1 SNHLY and CDR2 FYNNEI. Trimming removed 6 bases at V and 2 bases at J, with 1 base between. The CDR3 is made up of 10 amino acids. The CDR3 nucleotides read TGTGCCAGCAGACAAGAGACCCAGTACTTC. Translation: CASRQETQYF. Variable domain in full (rest from reference TRBV2 and TRBJ2-5): EPEVTQTPSHQVTQMGQEVILRCVPISNHLYFYWYRQILGQKVEFLVSFYNNEISEKSEIFDDQFSVERPDGSNFTLKIRSTKLEDSAMYFCASRQETQYFGPGTRLLVL.

V usage is TRBV19 and J usage is TRBJ1-2, with D possibly matching TRBD1 (5 bases). Germline V gene sequence: CDR1 LNHDA, CDR2 SQIVND (reference sequence). This CDR3 comprises 13 residues. The V gene lost 3 bases and the J gene lost 3 bases, with 8 bases spanning the gap. CDR3 in amino acids: CASSIPRDYGYTF. The CDR3 DNA is TGTGCCAGTAGTATTCCCAGGGACTATGGCTACACCTTC.

This clone has just one count. The chain carries TRBV7-2 and TRBJ2-1; D remains unclear. V was trimmed by 5 bases and J by 7 bases, leaving 9 bases between them. Per the germline V gene, CDR1 is SGHTA and CDR2 is FQGNSA. The CDR3 extends over 12 amino acids. This chain's CDR3 is CASSQEQNEQFF. Written as DNA, the CDR3 is TGTGCCAGCAGCCAGGAGCAGAATGAGCAGTTCTTC.

The chain combines TRBV5-6 with TRBJ1-6; D call uncertain. The CDR3 length is 14 residues. Trimming pared 1 base from V and 8 bases from J, leaving 10 bases between. The germline CDR1 and CDR2 sequences are SGHDT and YYEEEE. The DNA for the CDR3 is TGTGCCAGCAGCTTGATCGCAGGATATTCACCCCTCCACTTT. It yields the protein CASSLIAGYSPLHF.

V usage is TRBV7-6 and J usage is TRBJ2-7; D is uncertain. Trimming took 0 bases from V and 4 from J, leaving 7 bases between them. The CDR3 is 13 amino acids. Germline V gene sequence: CDR1 SGHVS, CDR2 FNYEAQ. The CDR3 loop is CASSLAHTYEQYF. CDR3 in DNA: TGTGCCAGCAGCTTAGCCCACACGTACGAGCAGTACTTC.

In this sample, this clone turned up once. The gene calls are TRBV18 and TRBJ2-7; 7 nucleotides match TRBD2. Germline assignment: CDR1 KGHSH and CDR2 LQKENI. The trim removed 3 bases at V and 0 bases at J, leaving 11 bases unmatched. This CDR3 spans 17 amino acids. Here the CDR3 reads CASSPRSGTPSSYEQYF. CDR3 sequence (DNA): TGTGCCAGCTCACCGAGGAGCGGGACTCCCAGCTCCTACGAGCAGTACTTC.

In this sample, this clone turned up once. This sequence joins TRBV6-5 and TRBJ1-2, with 7 positions matching TRBD1. CDR3 size: 14 residues. With V trimmed by 4 bases and J by 8 bases, 10 bases remained unmatched. Per germline, CDR1 MNHEY and CDR2 SVGAGI. The DNA of the CDR3 is TGTGCCAGCAGTTGGCAGGGGGGAGTTCAAGGCTACACCTTC. Its protein is CASSWQGGVQGYTF.

The chain combines TRBV27 with TRBJ2-4, with D tentatively TRBD1 or TRBD2 (5 bases each). The CDR3 runs to 14 residues. Trimming pared 5 bases from V and 7 bases from J, leaving 15 bases between. The germline CDR1 and CDR2 sequences are MNHEY and SMNVEV (reference sequence). The DNA of the CDR3 is TGTGCCAGCAGTGCCTCGCCGGGACGTAACATTCAGTACTTC. The encoded protein is CASSASPGRNIQYF.

V is TRBV2 and J is TRBJ2-7, with D unresolved. Trimming removed 8 bases at V and 0 bases at J, with 8 bases between. This CDR3 is 12 amino acids long. Germline V gene lookup returns CDR1 SNHLY and CDR2 FYNNEI. The CDR3 DNA follows: TGTGCCAGCGTGGGCGGCTCCTACGAGCAGTACTTC. This gives the protein CASVGGSYEQYF.

This chain joins TRBV11-3 and TRBJ2-3; a weak D match, TRBD1 (6 bases). Germline values: CDR1 SGHNT, CDR2 YENEEA. CDR3 length: 15 residues. V gave up 1 base and J gave up 2 bases, with 10 bases separating them. This CDR3 reads CASSLVGADTDTQYF. The CDR3 DNA reads TGTGCCAGCAGCTTAGTGGGGGCCGACACAGATACGCAGTATTTT.

This rearrangement joins TRBV19 to TRBJ1-5, with D hard to call. The germline V gene encodes CDR1 LNHDA and CDR2 SQIVND (reference sequence). V was pared by 4 bases and J by 0 bases, with 10 bases between. The CDR3 covers 15 residues. CDR3 nucleotide sequence: TGTGCCAGTAGTACCGTCGTGTATAGCAATCAGCCCCAGCATTTT. It codes for CASSTVVYSNQPQHF.

The chain is built from TRBV18 and TRBJ2-3; the match to TRBD1 covers 7 bases. The ends lost 2 bases at V and 2 bases at J; junction bases unmatched: 7. The CDR3 loop spans 16 amino acids. Germline assignment: CDR1 KGHSH and CDR2 LQKENI. CDR3 DNA sequence: TGTGCCAGCTCACCAAGGGACAGTTTTGACACAGATACGCAGTATTTT. Amino acid sequence: CASSPRDSFDTDTQYF. Full variable domain (remainder filled in from reference TRBV18 and TRBJ2-3): NAGVMQNPRHLVRRRGQEARLRCSPMKGHSHVYWYRQLPEEGLKFMVYLQKENIIDESGMPKERFSAEFPKEGPSILRIQQVVRGDSAAYFCASSPRDSFDTDTQYFGPGTRLTVL.

This clone appeared a few times. V and J are TRBV7-9 and TRBJ2-7; D is perhaps TRBD1 (5 bases). The CDR3 has 14 residues. The germline V gene has CDR1 SEHNR and CDR2 FQNEAQ (reference sequence). V shed 5 bases and J shed 5 bases, with 16 bases lying between them. The CDR3 is CASSLDSKDHEQYF. CDR3 nucleotide sequence: TGTGCCAGCAGCCTAGACAGCAAGGACCACGAGCAGTACTTC.

This chain connects TRBV27 to TRBJ2-1; D unclear. V was pared by 7 bases and J by 6 bases, with 13 bases between. Germline V lookup: CDR1 MNHEY, CDR2 SMNVEV (reference sequence). The CDR3 is 13 amino acids. CDR3 amino acids: CASIGIAPNEQFF. In DNA form, the CDR3 reads TGTGCCAGCATCGGCATTGCCCCCAATGAGCAGTTCTTC.

The chain's CDR3 is CASSFRDQETQYF. CDR3 sequence (DNA): TGTGCCAGCAGCTTTAGGGACCAAGAGACCCAGTACTTC. The chain combines TRBV5-4 with TRBJ2-5, with D uncertain. The CDR3 is made up of 13 amino acids. CDR1 and CDR2 from the germline V gene are SGHNT and YYREEE (reference sequence). The V end lost 2 bases, the J end lost 0 bases, and 5 bases lay between the germline ends. Drawing the rest from reference TRBV5-4 and TRBJ2-5, the complete variable domain is ETGVTQSPTHLIKTRGQQVTLRCSSQSGHNTVSWYQQALGQGPQFIFQYYREEENGRGNFPPRFSGLQFPNYSSELNVNALELDDSALYLCASSFRDQETQYFGPGTRLLVL.

The chain joins TRBV30 to TRBJ2-5; possible D gene TRBD1, 5 bases. This CDR3 has 13 amino acids. The germline V gene encodes CDR1 GTSNPN and CDR2 SVGIG (reference sequence). Trimming left V 0 bases short and J 2 bases short, with 7 bases between. The CDR3 here is CAWSVQAQETQYF. The CDR3 region has the DNA TGTGCCTGGAGTGTACAGGCACAAGAGACCCAGTACTTC.

The chain links TRBV6-5 to TRBJ2-4, with TRBD1 identical over 10 bases. Losses at the gene ends were 9 bases for V and 8 bases for J; bases not matched to a gene: 1. Per germline, CDR1 MNHEY and CDR2 SVGAGI. The CDR3 is made up of 11 amino acids. The CDR3 DNA is TGTGCCAGTGGACAGGGGGACATTCAGTACTTC. Protein sequence: CASGQGDIQYF.

The chain combines TRBV6-5 with TRBJ2-5; D is unresolved. This CDR3 has 15 amino acids. V lost 0 bases and J 4 bases, leaving 12 bases between the germline ends. CDR1 is MNHEY and CDR2 is SVGAGI in the germline V gene. The CDR3 sequence: CASSYSRSSGETQYF. CDR3 DNA sequence: TGTGCCAGCAGTTACTCGAGGTCGTCAGGAGAGACCCAGTACTTC.